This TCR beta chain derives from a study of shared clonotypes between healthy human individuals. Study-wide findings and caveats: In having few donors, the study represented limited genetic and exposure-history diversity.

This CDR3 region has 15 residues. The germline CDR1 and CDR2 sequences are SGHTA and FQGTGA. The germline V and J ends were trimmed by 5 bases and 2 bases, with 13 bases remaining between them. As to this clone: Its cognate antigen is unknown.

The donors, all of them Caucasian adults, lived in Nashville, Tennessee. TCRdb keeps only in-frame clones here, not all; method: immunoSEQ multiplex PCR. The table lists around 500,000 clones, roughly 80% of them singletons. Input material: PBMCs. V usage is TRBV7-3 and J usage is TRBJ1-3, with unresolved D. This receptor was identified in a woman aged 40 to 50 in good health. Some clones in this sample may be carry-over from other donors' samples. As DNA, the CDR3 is TGTGCCAGCAGCCAGACCCGGGGAGCTGGAAACACCATATATTTT. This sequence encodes CASSQTRGAGNTIYF.